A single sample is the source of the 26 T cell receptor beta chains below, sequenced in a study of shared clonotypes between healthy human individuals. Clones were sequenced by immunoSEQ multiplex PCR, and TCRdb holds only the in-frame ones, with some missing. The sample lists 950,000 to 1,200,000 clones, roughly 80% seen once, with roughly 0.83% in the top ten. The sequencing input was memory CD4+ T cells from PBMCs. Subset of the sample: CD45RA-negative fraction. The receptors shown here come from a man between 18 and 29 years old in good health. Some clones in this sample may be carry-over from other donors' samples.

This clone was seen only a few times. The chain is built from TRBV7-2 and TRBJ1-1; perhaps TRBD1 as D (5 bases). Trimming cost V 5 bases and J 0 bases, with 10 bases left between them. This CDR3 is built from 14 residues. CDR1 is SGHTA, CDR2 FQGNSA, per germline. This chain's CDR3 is CASSGGTVNTEAFF. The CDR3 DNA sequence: TGTGCCAGCAGCGGGGGTACGGTGAACACTGAAGCTTTCTTT.

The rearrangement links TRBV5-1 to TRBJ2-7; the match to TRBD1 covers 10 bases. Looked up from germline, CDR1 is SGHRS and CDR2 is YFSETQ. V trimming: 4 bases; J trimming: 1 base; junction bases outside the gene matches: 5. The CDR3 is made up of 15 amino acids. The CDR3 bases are TGCGCCAGCAGCACGACAGGGGGCGGGTCCTACGAGCAGTACTTC. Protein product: CASSTTGGGSYEQYF.

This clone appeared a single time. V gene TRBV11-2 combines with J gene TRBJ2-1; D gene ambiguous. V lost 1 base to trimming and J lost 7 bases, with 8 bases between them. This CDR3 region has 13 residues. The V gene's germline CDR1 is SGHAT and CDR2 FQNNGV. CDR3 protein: CASSLGRLNEQFF. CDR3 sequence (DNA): TGTGCCAGCAGCTTAGGGCGGCTGAATGAGCAGTTCTTC. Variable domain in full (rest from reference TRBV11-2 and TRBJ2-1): EAGVAQSPRYKIIEKRQSVAFWCNPISGHATLYWYQQILGQGPKLLIQFQNNGVVDDSQLPKDRFSAERLKGVDSTLKIQPAKLEDSAVYLCASSLGRLNEQFFGPGTRLTVL.

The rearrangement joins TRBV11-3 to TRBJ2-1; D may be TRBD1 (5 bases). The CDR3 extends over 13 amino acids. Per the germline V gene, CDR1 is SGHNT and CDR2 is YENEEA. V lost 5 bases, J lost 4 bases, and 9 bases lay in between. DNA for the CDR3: TGTGCCAGCAGCCAGACAGCGTACAATGAGCAGTTCTTC. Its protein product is CASSQTAYNEQFF.

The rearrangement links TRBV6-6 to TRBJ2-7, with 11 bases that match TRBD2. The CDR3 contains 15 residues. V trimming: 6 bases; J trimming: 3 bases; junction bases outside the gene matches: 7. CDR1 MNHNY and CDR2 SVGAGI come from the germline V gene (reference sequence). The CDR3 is CASRPGTSGIYEQYF. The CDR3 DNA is TGTGCCAGCAGACCCGGGACTAGCGGAATCTACGAGCAGTACTTC.

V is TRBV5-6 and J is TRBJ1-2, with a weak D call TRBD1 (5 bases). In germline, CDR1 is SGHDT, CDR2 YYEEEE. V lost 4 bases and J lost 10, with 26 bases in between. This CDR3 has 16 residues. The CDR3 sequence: CASSLRDPEGPRPYTF. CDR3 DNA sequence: TGTGCCAGCAGCCTCCGGGACCCCGAAGGCCCTAGGCCCTACACCTTC.

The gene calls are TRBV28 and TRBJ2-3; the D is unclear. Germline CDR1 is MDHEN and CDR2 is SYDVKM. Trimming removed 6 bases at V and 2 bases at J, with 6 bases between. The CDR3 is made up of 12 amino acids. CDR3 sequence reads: CASRPHTDTQYF. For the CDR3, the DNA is TGTGCCAGCAGACCCCACACAGATACGCAGTATTTT.

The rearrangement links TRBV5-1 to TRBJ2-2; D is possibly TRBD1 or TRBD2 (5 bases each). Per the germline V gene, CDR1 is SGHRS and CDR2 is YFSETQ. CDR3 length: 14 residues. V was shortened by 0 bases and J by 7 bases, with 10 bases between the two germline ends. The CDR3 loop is CASSLAWGIGELFF. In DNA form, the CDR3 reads TGCGCCAGCAGCTTGGCATGGGGGATCGGGGAGCTGTTTTTT.

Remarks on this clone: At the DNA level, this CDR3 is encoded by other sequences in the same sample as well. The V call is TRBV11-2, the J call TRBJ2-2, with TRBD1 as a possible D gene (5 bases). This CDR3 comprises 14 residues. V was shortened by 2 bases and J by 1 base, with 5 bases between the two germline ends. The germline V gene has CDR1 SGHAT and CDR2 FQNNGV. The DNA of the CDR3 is TGTGCCAGCAGCTTAACAGGGAACACCGGGGAGCTGTTTTTT. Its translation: CASSLTGNTGELFF.

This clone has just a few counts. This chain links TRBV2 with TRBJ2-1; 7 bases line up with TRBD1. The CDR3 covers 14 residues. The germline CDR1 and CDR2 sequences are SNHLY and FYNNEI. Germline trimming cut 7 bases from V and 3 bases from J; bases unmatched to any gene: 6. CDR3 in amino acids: CASMQDRNYNEQFF. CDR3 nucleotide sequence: TGTGCCAGCATGCAGGACAGGAACTACAATGAGCAGTTCTTC. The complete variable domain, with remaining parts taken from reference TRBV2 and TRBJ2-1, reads EPEVTQTPSHQVTQMGQEVILRCVPISNHLYFYWYRQILGQKVEFLVSFYNNEISEKSEIFDDQFSVERPDGSNFTLKIRSTKLEDSAMYFCASMQDRNYNEQFFGPGTRLTVL.

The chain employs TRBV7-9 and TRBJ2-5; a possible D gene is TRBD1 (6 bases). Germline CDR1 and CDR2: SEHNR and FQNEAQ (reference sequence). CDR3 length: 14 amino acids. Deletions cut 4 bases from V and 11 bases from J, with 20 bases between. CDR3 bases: TGTGCCAGCAGCTACGGGACACAGATCGTGGAGCAGTACTTC. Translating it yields CASSYGTQIVEQYF.

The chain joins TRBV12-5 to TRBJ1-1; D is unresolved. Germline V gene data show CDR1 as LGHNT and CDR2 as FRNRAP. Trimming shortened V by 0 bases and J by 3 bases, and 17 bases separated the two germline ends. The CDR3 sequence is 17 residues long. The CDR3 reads CASGLVIRGSLDTEAFF. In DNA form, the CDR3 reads TGTGCTAGTGGTTTGGTAATAAGAGGGTCCTTGGACACTGAAGCTTTCTTT.

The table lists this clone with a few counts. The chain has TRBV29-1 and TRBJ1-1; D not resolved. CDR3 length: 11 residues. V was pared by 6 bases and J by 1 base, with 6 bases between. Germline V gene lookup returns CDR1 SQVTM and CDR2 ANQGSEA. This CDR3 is CSVAKNTEAFF. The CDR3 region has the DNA TGCAGCGTGGCTAAGAACACTGAAGCTTTCTTT.

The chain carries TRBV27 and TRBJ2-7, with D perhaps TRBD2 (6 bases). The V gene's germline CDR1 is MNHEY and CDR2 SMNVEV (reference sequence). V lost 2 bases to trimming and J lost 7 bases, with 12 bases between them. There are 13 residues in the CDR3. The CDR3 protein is CASSLSLGGEQYF. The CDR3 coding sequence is TGTGCCAGCAGTTTAAGCTTAGGAGGGGAGCAGTACTTC.

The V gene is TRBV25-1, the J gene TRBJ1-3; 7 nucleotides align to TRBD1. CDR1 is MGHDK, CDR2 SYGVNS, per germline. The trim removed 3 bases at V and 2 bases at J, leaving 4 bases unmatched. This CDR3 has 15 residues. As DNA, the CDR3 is TGTGCCAGCAGTGATCCCGGGACAGCTGGAAACACCATATATTTT. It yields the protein CASSDPGTAGNTIYF.

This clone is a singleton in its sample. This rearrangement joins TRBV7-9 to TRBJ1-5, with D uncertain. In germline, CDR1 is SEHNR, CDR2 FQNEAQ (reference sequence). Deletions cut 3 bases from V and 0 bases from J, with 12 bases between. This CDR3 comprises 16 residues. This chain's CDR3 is CASSFAGPTSNQPQHF. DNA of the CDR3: TGTGCCAGCAGCTTTGCAGGACCAACTAGCAATCAGCCCCAGCATTTT.

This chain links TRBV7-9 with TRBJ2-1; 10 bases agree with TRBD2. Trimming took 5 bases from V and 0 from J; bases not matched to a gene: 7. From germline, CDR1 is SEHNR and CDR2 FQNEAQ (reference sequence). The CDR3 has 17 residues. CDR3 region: CASSTGTSASSYNEQFF. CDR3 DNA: TGTGCCAGCAGCACCGGGACTAGCGCGAGCTCCTACAATGAGCAGTTCTTC.

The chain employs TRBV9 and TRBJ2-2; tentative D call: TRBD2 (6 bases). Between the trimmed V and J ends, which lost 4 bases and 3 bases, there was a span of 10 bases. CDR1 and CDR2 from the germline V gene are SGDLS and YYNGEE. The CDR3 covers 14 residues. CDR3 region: CASSTREYTGELFF. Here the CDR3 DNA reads TGTGCCAGCAGCACCCGGGAGTACACCGGGGAGCTGTTTTTT.

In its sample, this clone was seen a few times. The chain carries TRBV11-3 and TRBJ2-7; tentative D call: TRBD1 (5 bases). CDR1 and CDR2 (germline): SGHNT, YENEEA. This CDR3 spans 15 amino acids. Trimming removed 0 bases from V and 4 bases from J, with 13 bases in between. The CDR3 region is CASSLESPQGYEQYF. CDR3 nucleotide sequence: TGTGCCAGCAGCTTAGAGTCTCCCCAGGGTTACGAGCAGTACTTC.

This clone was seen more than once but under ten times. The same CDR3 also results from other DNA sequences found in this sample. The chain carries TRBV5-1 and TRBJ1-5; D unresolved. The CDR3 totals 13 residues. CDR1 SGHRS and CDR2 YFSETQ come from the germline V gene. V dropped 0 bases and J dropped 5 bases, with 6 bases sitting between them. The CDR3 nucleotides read TGCGCCAGCAGCTTGGGAACTGATCAGCCCCAGCATTTT. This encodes CASSLGTDQPQHF. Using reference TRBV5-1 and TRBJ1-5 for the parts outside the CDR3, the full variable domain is KAGVTQTPRYLIKTRGQQVTLSCSPISGHRSVSWYQQTPGQGLQFLFEYFSETQRNKGNFPGRFSGRQFSNSRSEMNVSTLELGDSALYLCASSLGTDQPQHFGDGTRLSIL.

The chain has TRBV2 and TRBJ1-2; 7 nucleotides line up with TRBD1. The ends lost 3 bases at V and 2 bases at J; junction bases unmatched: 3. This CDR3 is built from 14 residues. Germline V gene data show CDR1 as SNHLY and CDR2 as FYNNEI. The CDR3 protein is CASSDFRGNYGYTF. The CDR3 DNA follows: TGTGCCAGCAGTGATTTCAGGGGGAACTATGGCTACACCTTC.

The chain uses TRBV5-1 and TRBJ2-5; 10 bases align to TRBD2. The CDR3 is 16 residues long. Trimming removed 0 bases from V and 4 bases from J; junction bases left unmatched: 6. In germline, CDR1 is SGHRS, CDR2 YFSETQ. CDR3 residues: CASSLGVAGGAETQYF. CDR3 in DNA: TGCGCCAGCAGCTTGGGGGTAGCGGGAGGTGCAGAGACCCAGTACTTC.

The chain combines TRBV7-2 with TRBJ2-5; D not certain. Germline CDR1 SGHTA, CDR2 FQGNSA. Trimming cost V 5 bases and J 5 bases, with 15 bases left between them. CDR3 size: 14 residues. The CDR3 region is CASSLLQLSETQYF. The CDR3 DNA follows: TGTGCCAGCAGCCTCCTCCAGCTTAGTGAGACCCAGTACTTC.

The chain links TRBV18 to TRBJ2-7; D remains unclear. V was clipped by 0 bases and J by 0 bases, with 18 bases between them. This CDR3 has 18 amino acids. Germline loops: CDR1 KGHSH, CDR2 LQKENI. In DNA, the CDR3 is TGTGCCAGCTCACCACCTATCACGCGGAGATTGGCCTCCTACGAGCAGTACTTC. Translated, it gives CASSPPITRRLASYEQYF.

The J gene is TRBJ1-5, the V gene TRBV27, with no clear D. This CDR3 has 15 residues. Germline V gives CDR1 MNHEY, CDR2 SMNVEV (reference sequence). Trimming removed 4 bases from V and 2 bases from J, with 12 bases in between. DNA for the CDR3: TGTGCCAGCAGTTCGGCTGAGAGTGGCAATCAGCCCCAGCATTTT. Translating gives CASSSAESGNQPQHF.

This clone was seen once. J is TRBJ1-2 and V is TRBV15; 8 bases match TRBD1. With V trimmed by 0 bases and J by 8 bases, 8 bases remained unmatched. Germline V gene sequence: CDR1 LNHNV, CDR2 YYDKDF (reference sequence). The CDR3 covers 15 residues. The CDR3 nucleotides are TGTGCCACCAGCAGAGATGTTGGACAGGGAGGCGGCTACACCTTC. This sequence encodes CATSRDVGQGGGYTF.